Reported below is one T cell receptor (beta chain). This entry is derived from a study of blood T cell repertoires in COVID-19. Across the study: Both acute and convalescent COVID-19 samples were obtained from the United States, Italy and Spain. T cells, B-cell-depleted T cells, or PBMCs supplied cDNA or gDNA.

Germline loops: CDR1 SGHNT, CDR2 YYREEE (reference sequence). The CDR3 runs to 14 residues. Germline trimming cut 4 bases from V and 5 bases from J; bases unmatched to any gene: 4. While infection was still active, Seattle patients were enrolled and then followed longitudinally. As originally analysed: For nucleated cells, counts were estimated from reference gene primer amplification. Generated by immunoSEQ multiplex PCR, the TCRdb table keeps only in-frame clones and is missing some. For V, J and clone size, that table is used; D and trimming come from the DNA. The profile shows 200,000 or so clones, around 90% of them singletons.

Sequencing was carried out using peripheral blood. The TCR sequence derives from a man aged 25-45 years with COVID-19, enrolled during active disease. The chain joins TRBV5-4 to TRBJ1-2; 11 bases map to TRBD1. CDR3 in amino acids: CASSLGTGGYGYTF. Written as DNA, the CDR3 is TGTGCCAGCAGCCTCGGGACAGGGGGATATGGCTACACCTTC. Using reference TRBV5-4 and TRBJ1-2 for the parts outside the CDR3, the full variable domain is ETGVTQSPTHLIKTRGQQVTLRCSSQSGHNTVSWYQQALGQGPQFIFQYYREEENGRGNFPPRFSGLQFPNYSSELNVNALELDDSALYLCASSLGTGGYGYTFGSGTRLTVV.